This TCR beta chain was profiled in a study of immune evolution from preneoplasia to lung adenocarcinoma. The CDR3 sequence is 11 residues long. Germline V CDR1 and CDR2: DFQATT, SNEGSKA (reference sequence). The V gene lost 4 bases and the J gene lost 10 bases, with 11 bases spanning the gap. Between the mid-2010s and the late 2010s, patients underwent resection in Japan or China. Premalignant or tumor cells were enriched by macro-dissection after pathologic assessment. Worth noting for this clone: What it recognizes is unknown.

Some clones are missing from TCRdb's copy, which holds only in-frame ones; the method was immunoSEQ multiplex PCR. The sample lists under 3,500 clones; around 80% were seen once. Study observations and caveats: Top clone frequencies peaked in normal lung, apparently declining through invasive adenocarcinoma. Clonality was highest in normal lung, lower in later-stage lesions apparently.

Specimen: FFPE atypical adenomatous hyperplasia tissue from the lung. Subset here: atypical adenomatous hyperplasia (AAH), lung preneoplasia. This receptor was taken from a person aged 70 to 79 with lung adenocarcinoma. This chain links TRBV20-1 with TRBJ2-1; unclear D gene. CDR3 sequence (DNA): TGCAGTGCTACGCCCGGCCGCGAGCAGTTCTTC. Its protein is CSATPGREQFF.